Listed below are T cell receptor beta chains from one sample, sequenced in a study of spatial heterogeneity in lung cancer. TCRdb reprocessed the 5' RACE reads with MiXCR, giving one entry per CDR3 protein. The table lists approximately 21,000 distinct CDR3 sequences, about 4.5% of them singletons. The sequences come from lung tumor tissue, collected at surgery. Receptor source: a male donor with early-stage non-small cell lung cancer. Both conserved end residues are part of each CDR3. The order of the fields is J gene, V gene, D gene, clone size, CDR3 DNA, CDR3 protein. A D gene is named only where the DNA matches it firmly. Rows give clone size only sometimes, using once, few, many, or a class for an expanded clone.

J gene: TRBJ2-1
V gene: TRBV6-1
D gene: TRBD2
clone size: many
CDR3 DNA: TGTGCCAGCGACTGGGTGGCGGGAGGTAGGAATGAGCAGTTCTTC
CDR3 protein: CASDWVAGGRNEQFF

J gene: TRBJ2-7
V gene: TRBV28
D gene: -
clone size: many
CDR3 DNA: TGTGCCAGCGGGGGGATGAACTACGAGCAGTACTTC
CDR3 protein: CASGGMNYEQYF

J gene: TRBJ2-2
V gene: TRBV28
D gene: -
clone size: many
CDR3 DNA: TGTGCCAGCAGTGGGAGAGCTACCGGGGAGCTGTTTTTT
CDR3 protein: CASSGRATGELFF

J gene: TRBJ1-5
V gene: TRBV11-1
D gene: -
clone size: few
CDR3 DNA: TGTGCCAGCAGCTTAGAAGAGGGACAGCCCCAGCATTTT
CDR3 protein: CASSLEEGQPQHF

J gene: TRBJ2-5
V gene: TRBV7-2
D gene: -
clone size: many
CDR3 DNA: TGTGCCAGCAGCTTAATGTGGGGGGATGGAGAGACCCAGTACTTC
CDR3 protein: CASSLMWGDGETQYF

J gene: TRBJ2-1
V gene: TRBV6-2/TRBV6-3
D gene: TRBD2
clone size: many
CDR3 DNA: TGTGCCAGCAGTTACTCGAGACTAGCGGGAAGGGGTGAGCAGTTCTTC
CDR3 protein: CASSYSRLAGRGEQFF

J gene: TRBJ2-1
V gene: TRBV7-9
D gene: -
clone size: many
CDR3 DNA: TGTGCCACCCCTAGAAAACGGGACGACCAGAGGGATGAGCAGTTCTTC
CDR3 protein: CATPRKRDDQRDEQFF

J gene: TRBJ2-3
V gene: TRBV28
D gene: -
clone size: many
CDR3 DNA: TGTGCCAGCAGTTTCGGGCGGAACACAGATACGCAGTATTTT
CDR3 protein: CASSFGRNTDTQYF

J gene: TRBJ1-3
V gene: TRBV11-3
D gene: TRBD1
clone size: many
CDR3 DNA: TGTGCCAGCAGCTTAGGGCTACCGGGACAGGGCGATCTCCTCTCTGGAAACACCATATATTTT
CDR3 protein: CASSLGLPGQGDLLSGNTIYF

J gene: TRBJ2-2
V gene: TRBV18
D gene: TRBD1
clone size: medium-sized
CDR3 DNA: TGTGCCAGCTCCACCGGGACAGGGCCGAACACCGGGGAGCTGTTTTTT
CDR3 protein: CASSTGTGPNTGELFF

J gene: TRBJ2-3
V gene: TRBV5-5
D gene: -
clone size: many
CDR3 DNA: TGTGCCAGCAGCTCCGGACATAGGACAGATACGCAGTATTTT
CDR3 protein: CASSSGHRTDTQYF

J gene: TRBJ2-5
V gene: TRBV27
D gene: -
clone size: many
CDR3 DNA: TGTGCCAGCAGTCCCTACCCGGACGGGGGTAGAGAGACCCAGTACTTC
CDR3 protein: CASSPYPDGGRETQYF

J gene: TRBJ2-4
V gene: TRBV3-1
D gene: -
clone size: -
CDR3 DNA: TGTGCCAGCAGCCAAGTTACGGACATTCAGTACTTC
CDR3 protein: CASSQVTDIQYF

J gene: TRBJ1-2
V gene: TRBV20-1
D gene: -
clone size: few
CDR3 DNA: TGCAGTGCTAGAGTTCCAGACCCTAATAACTATGGCTACACCTTC
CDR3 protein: CSARVPDPNNYGYTF